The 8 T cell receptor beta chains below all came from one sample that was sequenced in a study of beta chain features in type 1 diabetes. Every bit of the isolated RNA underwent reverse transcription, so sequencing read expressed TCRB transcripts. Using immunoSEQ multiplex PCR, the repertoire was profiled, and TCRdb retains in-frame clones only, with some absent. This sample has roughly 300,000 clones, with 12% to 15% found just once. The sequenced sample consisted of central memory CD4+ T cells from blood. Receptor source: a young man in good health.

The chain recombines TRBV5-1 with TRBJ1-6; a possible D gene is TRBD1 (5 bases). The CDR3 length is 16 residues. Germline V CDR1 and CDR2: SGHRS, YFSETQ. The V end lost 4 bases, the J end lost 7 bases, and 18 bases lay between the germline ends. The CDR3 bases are TGCGCCAGCAGCCGGTCCGGGGCAGGAGGGAATTCACCCCTCCACTTT. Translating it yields CASSRSGAGGNSPLHF.

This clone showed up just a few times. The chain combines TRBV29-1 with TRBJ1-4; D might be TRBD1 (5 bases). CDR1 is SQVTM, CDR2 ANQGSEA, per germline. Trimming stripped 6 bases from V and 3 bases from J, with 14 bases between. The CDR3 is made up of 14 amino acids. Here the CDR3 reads CSVAIRDSNEKLFF. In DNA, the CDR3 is TGCAGCGTCGCGATTCGGGACTCTAATGAAAAACTGTTTTTT.

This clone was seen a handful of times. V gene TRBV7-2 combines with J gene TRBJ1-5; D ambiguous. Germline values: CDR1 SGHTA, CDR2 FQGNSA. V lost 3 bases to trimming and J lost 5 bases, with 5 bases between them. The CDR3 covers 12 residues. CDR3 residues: CASSLMDQPQHF. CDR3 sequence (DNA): TGTGCCAGCAGCTTGATGGATCAGCCCCAGCATTTT.

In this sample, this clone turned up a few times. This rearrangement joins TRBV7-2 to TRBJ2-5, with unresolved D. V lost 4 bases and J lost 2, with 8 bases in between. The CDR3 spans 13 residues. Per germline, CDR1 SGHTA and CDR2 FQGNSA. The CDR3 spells CASSYSDQETQYF. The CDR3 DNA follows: TGTGCCAGCAGCTATAGTGATCAAGAGACCCAGTACTTC.

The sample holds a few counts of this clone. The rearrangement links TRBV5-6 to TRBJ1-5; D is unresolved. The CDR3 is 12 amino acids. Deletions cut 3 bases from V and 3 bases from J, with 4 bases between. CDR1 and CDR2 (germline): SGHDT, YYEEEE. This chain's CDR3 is CASSWYNQPQHF. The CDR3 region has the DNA TGTGCCAGCAGCTGGTACAATCAGCCCCAGCATTTT.

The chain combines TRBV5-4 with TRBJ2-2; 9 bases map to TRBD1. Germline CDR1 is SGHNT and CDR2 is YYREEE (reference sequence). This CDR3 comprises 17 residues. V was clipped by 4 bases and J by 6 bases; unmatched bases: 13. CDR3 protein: CASSPAPGQGSAGELFF. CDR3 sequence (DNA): TGTGCCAGCAGCCCCGCCCCGGGACAGGGAAGTGCCGGGGAGCTGTTTTTT. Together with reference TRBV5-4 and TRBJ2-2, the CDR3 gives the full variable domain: ETGVTQSPTHLIKTRGQQVTLRCSSQSGHNTVSWYQQALGQGPQFIFQYYREEENGRGNFPPRFSGLQFPNYSSELNVNALELDDSALYLCASSPAPGQGSAGELFFGEGSRLTVL.

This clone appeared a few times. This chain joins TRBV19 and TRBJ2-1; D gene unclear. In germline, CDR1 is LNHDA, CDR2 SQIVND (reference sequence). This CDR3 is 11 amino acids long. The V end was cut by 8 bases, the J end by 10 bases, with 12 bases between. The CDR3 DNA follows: TGTGCCAGTCGGTGGGCCTCGGAGCAGTTCTTC. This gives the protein CASRWASEQFF.

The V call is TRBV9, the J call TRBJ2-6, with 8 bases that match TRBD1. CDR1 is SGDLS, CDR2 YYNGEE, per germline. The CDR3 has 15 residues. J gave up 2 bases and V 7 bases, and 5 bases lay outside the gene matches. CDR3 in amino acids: CASGEQGAGANVLTF. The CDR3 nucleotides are TGTGCCAGCGGAGAACAGGGGGCTGGGGCCAACGTCCTGACTTTC.